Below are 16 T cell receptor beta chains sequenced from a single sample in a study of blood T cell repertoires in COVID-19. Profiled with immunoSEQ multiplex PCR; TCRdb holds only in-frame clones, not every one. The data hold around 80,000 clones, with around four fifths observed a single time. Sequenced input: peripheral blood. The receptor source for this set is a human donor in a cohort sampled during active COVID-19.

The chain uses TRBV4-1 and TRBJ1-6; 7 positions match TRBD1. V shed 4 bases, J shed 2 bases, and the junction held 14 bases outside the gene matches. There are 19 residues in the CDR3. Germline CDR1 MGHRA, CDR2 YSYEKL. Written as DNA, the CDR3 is TGCGCCAGCAGCCCGAAGGGTGGAACAGGGGCAACCTATAATTCACCCCTCCACTTT. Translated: CASSPKGGTGATYNSPLHF.

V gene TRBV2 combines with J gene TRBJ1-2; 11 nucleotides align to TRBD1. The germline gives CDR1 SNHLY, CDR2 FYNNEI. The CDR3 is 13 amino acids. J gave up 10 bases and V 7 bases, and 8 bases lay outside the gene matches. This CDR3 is CASNAGTGGVYTF. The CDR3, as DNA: TGTGCCAGCAACGCGGGGACAGGGGGGGTCTACACCTTC.

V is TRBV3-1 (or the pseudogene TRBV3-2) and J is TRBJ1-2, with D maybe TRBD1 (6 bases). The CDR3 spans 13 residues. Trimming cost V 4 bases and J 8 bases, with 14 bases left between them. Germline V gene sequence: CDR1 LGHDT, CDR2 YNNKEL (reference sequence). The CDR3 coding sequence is TGTGCCAGCAGCCCTACGGCAACAGGGGGCTACACCTTC. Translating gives CASSPTATGGYTF.

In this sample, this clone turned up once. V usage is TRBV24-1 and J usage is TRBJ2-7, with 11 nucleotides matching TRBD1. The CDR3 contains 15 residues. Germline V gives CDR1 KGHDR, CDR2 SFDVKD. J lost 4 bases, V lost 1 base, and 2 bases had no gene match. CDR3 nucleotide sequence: TGTGCCACCAGTGATTTTGGGACAGGGGGGTACGAGCAGTACTTC. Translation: CATSDFGTGGYEQYF.

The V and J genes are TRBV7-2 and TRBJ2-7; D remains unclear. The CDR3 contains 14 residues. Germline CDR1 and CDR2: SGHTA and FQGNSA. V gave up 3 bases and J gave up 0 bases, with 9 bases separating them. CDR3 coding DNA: TGTGCCAGCAGCTTTAGCAGAAACTCCTACGAGCAGTACTTC. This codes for CASSFSRNSYEQYF.

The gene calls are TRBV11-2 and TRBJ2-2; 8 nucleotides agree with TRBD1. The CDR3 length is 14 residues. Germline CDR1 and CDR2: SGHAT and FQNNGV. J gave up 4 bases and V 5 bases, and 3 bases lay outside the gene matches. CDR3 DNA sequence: TGTGCCAGCAGCCAGACAGGGGCCACCGGGGAGCTGTTTTTT. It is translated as CASSQTGATGELFF.

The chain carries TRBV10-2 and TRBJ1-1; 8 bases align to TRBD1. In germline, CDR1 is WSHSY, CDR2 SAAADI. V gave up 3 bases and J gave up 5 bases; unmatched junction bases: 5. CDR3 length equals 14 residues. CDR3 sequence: CASSESNRGTEAFF. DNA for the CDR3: TGCGCCAGCAGTGAATCGAACAGGGGGACTGAAGCTTTCTTT.

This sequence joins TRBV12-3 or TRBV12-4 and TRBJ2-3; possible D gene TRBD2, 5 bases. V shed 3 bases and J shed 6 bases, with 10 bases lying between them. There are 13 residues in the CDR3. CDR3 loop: CASSFAPGDTQYF. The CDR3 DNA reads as TGTGCCAGCAGTTTCGCCCCGGGGGATACGCAGTATTTT.

Here the CDR3 reads CASSPTSGTDTQYF. Here the CDR3 DNA reads TGTGCCAGCTCACCCACCAGTGGCACAGATACGCAGTATTTT. The rearrangement uses TRBV18 and TRBJ2-3; no firm D call. This CDR3 contains 14 residues. Between the trimmed V and J ends, which lost 3 bases and 1 base, there was a span of 8 bases. Germline assignment: CDR1 KGHSH and CDR2 LQKENI.

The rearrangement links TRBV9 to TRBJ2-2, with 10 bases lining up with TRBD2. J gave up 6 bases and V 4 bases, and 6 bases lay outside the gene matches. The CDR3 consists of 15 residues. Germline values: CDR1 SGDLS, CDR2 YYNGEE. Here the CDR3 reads CASSSIAGGSGELFF. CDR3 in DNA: TGTGCCAGCAGCTCCATAGCGGGAGGCTCCGGGGAGCTGTTTTTT.

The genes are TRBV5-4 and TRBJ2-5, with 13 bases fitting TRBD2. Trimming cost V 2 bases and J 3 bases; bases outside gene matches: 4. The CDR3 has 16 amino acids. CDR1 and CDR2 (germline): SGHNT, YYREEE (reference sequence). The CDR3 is CASSFPTSGREETQYF. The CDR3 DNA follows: TGTGCCAGCAGCTTCCCTACTAGCGGGAGGGAAGAGACCCAGTACTTC.

CDR3 sequence: CSVAQGQETQYF. In DNA, the CDR3 is TGCAGCGTCGCCCAGGGGCAAGAGACCCAGTACTTC. The chain is built from TRBV29-1 and TRBJ2-5, with a weak D call TRBD1 (6 bases). Per germline, CDR1 SQVTM and CDR2 ANQGSEA. Trimming left V 6 bases short and J 2 bases short, with 10 bases between. The CDR3 is 12 residues long.

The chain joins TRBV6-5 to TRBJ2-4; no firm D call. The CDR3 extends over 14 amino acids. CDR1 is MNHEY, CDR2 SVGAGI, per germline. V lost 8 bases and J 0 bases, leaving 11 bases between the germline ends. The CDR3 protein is CASLHSLAKNIQYF. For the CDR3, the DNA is TGTGCCAGCTTACATTCCCTAGCCAAAAACATTCAGTACTTC.

The CDR3 spells CASSYSRGFNEQFF. For the CDR3, the DNA is TGTGCCAGCAGTTACTCCCGGGGATTCAATGAGCAGTTCTTC. V and J are TRBV6-2 or TRBV6-3 and TRBJ2-1, with D possibly being TRBD2 (5 bases). Trimming took off 0 bases at V and 6 bases at J, with 9 bases between the two ends. The CDR3 is 14 amino acids. Germline V gives CDR1 MNHEY, CDR2 SVGEGT.

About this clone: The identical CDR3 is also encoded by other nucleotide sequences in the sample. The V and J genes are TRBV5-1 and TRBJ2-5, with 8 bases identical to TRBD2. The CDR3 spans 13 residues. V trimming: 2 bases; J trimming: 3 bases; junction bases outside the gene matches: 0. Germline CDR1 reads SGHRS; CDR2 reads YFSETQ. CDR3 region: CASSFGGEETQYF. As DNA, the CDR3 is TGCGCCAGCAGCTTCGGGGGGGAAGAGACCCAGTACTTC. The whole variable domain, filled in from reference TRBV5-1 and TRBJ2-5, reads KAGVTQTPRYLIKTRGQQVTLSCSPISGHRSVSWYQQTPGQGLQFLFEYFSETQRNKGNFPGRFSGRQFSNSRSEMNVSTLELGDSALYLCASSFGGEETQYFGPGTRLLVL.

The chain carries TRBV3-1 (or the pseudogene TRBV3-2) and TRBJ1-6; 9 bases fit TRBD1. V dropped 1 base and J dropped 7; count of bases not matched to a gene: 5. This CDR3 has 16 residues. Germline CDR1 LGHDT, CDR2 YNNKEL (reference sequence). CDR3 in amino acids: CASSQGTTGGNSPLHF. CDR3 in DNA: TGTGCCAGCAGCCAAGGGACGACAGGGGGAAATTCACCCCTCCACTTT.